This T cell receptor beta chain was found in a study of T cell repertoires in cytomegalovirus infection. Study background: Both recently identified HLA-C-restricted and well-studied HLA-B-restricted CMV epitopes were used in the study. The public TCR beta signatures pointed to both CMV infection and matching HLA type. Study observations and caveats: Accumulated public TCR beta family frequency recognized individuals carrying CMV together with the relevant HLA. Dominant in the ex vivo response were TCR beta clonotypes restricted by HLA-C and specific for CMV.

Comment on this clonotype: Antigen: not known.

A single record per CDR3 protein comes from TCRdb applying MiXCR to the reads. The repertoire holds about 900,000 distinct CDR3 sequences, with roughly 31% as singletons. CDR3 length: 17 residues. The V segment lost 6 bases and the J segment 0 bases; nucleotides outside the gene matches: 7. Germline CDR1 is MDHEN and CDR2 is SYDVKM. This receptor was identified in a human donor in good health (CMV status not recorded). Some clones in this sample may be carry-over from other donors' samples. The specimen comprised cultured CD8+ T cells from PBMCs, sampled from culture after CMV antigen stimulation. The genes are TRBV28 and TRBJ2-7; 14 positions match TRBD2. CDR3 nucleotide sequence: TGTGCCAGCAGCTCTATTGGACTAGCGGGGGGCTCCTACGAGCAGTACTTC. It codes for CASSSIGLAGGSYEQYF.